The clone carrying this TCR beta chain was observed at least ten times. The antigen is unknown. MiXCR was run by TCRdb on the 5' RACE reads, yielding one entry per CDR3 protein. The sample holds tens of thousands of distinct CDR3 sequences, more than 12% seen once. This sample stems from a study of early T cells in non-severe SARS-CoV-2 infection. General observations from the study: Anti-spike CD8 responses were favored by VDJdb matching, which missed private and CD4 specificities.

Germline V gives CDR1 DFQATT, CDR2 SNEGSKA (reference sequence). CDR3 size: 14 residues. V was pared by 4 bases and J by 5 bases, with 6 bases of the junction left unmatched. This chain uses TRBV20-1 with TRBJ2-7, with 12 bases fitting TRBD2. Material: whole blood, obtained at baseline. The sequence derives from an adult who was a healthcare worker with PCR-confirmed SARS-CoV-2 infection or an uninfected control (not recorded which). CDR3: CSATGLAGFDEQYF. The CDR3 DNA follows: TGCAGTGCTACCGGACTAGCGGGGTTTGACGAGCAGTACTTC.